This T cell receptor beta chain was recorded in a study of cytomegalovirus exposure and HLA in healthy donors. PCR was performed using 60 Vbeta and 13 Jbeta primers. Profiling relied on immunoSEQ multiplex PCR, and the TCRdb table lists in-frame clones only, not all of them. The sample totals around 200,000 clones. Germline V gene lookup returns CDR1 SEHNR and CDR2 FQNEAQ (reference sequence). The junction had 8 bases not matched to a gene; V was cut back by 1 base and J by 6 bases. This CDR3 comprises 16 residues. Donors counted as nominally healthy when sampled, yet unrecorded immune exposures were likely.

The sequence derives from a girl aged 2 to 10 in good health and CMV-seropositive. This rearrangement joins TRBV7-9 to TRBJ2-2, with TRBD1 identical over 7 bases. Material: PBMCs. The CDR3 spells CASSLVLRGRPGELFF. Written as DNA, the CDR3 is TGTGCCAGCAGCTTAGTTTTGAGGGGGCGGCCCGGGGAGCTGTTTTTT.